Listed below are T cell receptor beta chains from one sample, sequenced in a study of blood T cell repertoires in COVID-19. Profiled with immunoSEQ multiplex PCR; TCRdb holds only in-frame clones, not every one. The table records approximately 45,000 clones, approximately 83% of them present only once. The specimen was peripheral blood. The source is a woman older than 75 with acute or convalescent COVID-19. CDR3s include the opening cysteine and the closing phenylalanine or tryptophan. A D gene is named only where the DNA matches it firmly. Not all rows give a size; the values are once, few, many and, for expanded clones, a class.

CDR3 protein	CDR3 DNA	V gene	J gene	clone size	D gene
CASSLGLAGDNEQFF	TGTGCCAGCTCACTTGGACTAGCGGGGGACAATGAGCAGTTCTTC	TRBV18	TRBJ2-1	-	TRBD2
CASSLDPLSGNTIYF	TGTGCCAGCAGCTTAGATCCCCTCTCTGGAAACACCATATATTTT	TRBV7-9	TRBJ1-3	once	-
CASSSFSGNTIYF	TGTGCCAGTAGTTCGTTCTCCGGAAACACCATATATTTT	TRBV19	TRBJ1-3	once	-
CASSPGTSNEQFF	TGTGCCAGCAGCCCCGGGACTAGCAATGAGCAGTTCTTC	TRBV6-2/TRBV6-3	TRBJ2-1	-	TRBD2
CASSAAGGPSYEQYF	TGTGCCAGCAGTGCCGCCGGGGGTCCATCCTACGAGCAGTACTTC	TRBV27	TRBJ2-7	-	-
CASSLLAGGGEQYF	TGCGCCAGCAGCCTTCTAGCGGGGGGTGGCGAGCAGTACTTC	TRBV4-1	TRBJ2-7	-	TRBD2
CASNPGTGSGYTF	TGTGCCAGCAACCCCGGGACAGGGAGTGGCTACACCTTC	TRBV2	TRBJ1-2	-	TRBD1
CAISEYVGQASYNEQFF	TGTGCCATCAGTGAGTATGTGGGACAGGCCTCCTACAATGAGCAGTTCTTC	TRBV10-3	TRBJ2-1	-	TRBD1
CASSVGASNTEAFF	TGTGCCAGCAGCGTAGGGGCTTCCAACACTGAAGCTTTCTTT	TRBV9	TRBJ1-1	few	-
CATLWRLNTEAFF	TGTGCCACCCTTTGGCGGTTGAACACTGAAGCTTTCTTT	TRBV28	TRBJ1-1	-	-
CASSQGTGGEAFF	TGTGCCAGCAGCCAGGGGACAGGGGGCGAAGCTTTCTTT	TRBV7-2	TRBJ1-1	-	TRBD1
CASSLEAGRGYTF	TGTGCCAGCAGTTTAGAGGCAGGGCGAGGCTACACCTTC	TRBV12-3/TRBV12-4	TRBJ1-2	-	-